Sequencing of this TCR beta chain was carried out in a study of early T cells in non-severe SARS-CoV-2 infection. For the study at large: The study sequenced bulk RNA from unsorted whole blood, with chains unpaired.

The TCR library protocol was used to attach unique molecular identifiers. These identifiers were attached to individual cDNA molecules. In TCRdb, the 5' RACE reads were re-called with MiXCR into one record per CDR3 protein. The sample lists 100,000 to 150,000 distinct CDR3 sequences, about 15% occurring once. Many counts were recorded for this clonotype. CDR1 LGHDT and CDR2 YNNKEL come from the germline V gene (reference sequence). The length of the CDR3 is 16 residues. Trimming removed 0 bases from V and 4 bases from J; junction bases left unmatched: 4. V gene TRBV3-1 combines with J gene TRBJ2-1; 9 nucleotides agree with TRBD2. The specimen was whole blood. The clonotype was recovered from an adult who was a healthcare worker with PCR-confirmed SARS-CoV-2 infection or an uninfected control (not recorded which). CDR3 sequence (DNA): TGTGCCAGCAGCCAAGAGTCGCTAGCGGGGTACAATGAGCAGTTCTTC. Its protein is CASSQESLAGYNEQFF.